One and the same sample provided the 13 T cell receptor beta chains below, sequenced in a study of cytomegalovirus exposure and HLA in healthy donors. This PCR relied on a set of 60 Vbeta primers and 13 Jbeta primers. Some clones are missing from TCRdb's copy, which holds only in-frame ones; the method was immunoSEQ multiplex PCR. This sample carries 55,000 or so clones, about 73% of them seen once, and the ten largest clones take roughly 2.9%. Sample: PBMCs. These receptors were obtained from a man between 18 and 29 years old in good health and CMV-seronegative.

V and J are TRBV6-6 and TRBJ2-3, with unresolved D. The CDR3 is made up of 11 amino acids. V gave up 6 bases and J gave up 4 bases, with 5 bases separating them. Germline lookup yields CDR1 MNHNY and CDR2 SVGAGI (reference sequence). As DNA, the CDR3 is TGTGCCAGCAGCTCGTCAGATACGCAGTATTTT. This codes for CASSSSDTQYF.

The rearrangement uses TRBV10-3 and TRBJ2-1, with D perhaps matching TRBD2 (7 bases). Germline V gene data show CDR1 as ENHRY and CDR2 as SYGVKD. There are 15 residues in the CDR3. V gave up 4 bases and J gave up 4 bases, with 14 bases separating them. Here the CDR3 reads CAISAGGTTYNEQFF. CDR3 in DNA: TGTGCCATCAGTGCCGGGGGGACAACATACAATGAGCAGTTCTTC.

This clone occurred once. The V gene is TRBV5-1, the J gene TRBJ2-1; 8 positions match TRBD2. V was pared by 4 bases and J by 3 bases, with 6 bases of the junction left unmatched. Germline V CDR1 and CDR2: SGHRS, YFSETQ. The length of the CDR3 is 15 residues. In DNA, the CDR3 is TGCGCCAGCAGCCGGACCGGGACTAGCTACAATGAGCAGTTCTTC. This sequence encodes CASSRTGTSYNEQFF.

This chain joins TRBV5-1 and TRBJ1-1; D is possibly TRBD1 (6 bases). V was shortened by 0 bases and J by 4 bases, with 22 bases between the two germline ends. Germline CDR1 SGHRS, CDR2 YFSETQ. The CDR3 is made up of 18 amino acids. The CDR3 spells CASSLALGQGPTGTEAFF. DNA of the CDR3: TGCGCCAGCAGCTTGGCTCTGGGGCAGGGGCCGACGGGCACTGAAGCTTTCTTT.

The chain employs TRBV2 and TRBJ1-2; 7 bases map to TRBD1. Germline V CDR1 and CDR2: SNHLY, FYNNEI. The CDR3 is 14 amino acids. V was clipped by 6 bases and J by 0 bases; unmatched bases: 4. CDR3 sequence (DNA): TGTGCCAGCAGCCGACAGGGAGCTAACTATGGCTACACCTTC. Its protein product is CASSRQGANYGYTF.

CDR3 coding DNA: TGTGCCAGCAGCCCAGGCCGTGTCCTAACCTACGAGCAGTACTTC. Amino acids: CASSPGRVLTYEQYF. The rearrangement joins TRBV7-8 to TRBJ2-7; D is uncertain. Trimming removed 5 bases at V and 2 bases at J, with 16 bases between. There are 15 residues in the CDR3. The germline V gene has CDR1 SGHVS and CDR2 FQNEAQ.

V and J are TRBV5-1 and TRBJ1-4, with D possibly being TRBD1 (6 bases). The ends were cut back, 4 bases at V and 4 bases at J, with 8 bases in the middle. CDR1 and CDR2 (germline): SGHRS, YFSETQ. The CDR3 sequence is 13 residues long. Written as DNA, the CDR3 is TGCGCCAGCAGCCGGACAGTTAATGAAAAACTGTTTTTT. It encodes CASSRTVNEKLFF.

The chain has TRBV6-1 and TRBJ2-5; tentatively, D is TRBD2 (5 bases). The V gene's germline CDR1 is MNHNS and CDR2 SASEGT. V lost 6 bases and J 4 bases, leaving 15 bases between the germline ends. This CDR3 has 14 amino acids. CDR3 residues: CASSLDRAGETQYF. CDR3 bases: TGTGCCAGCAGCCTAGACCGGGCGGGAGAGACCCAGTACTTC.

The rearrangement links TRBV7-6 to TRBJ1-2; perhaps TRBD1 as D (6 bases). The CDR3 runs 13 residues. The germline gives CDR1 SGHVS, CDR2 FNYEAQ. Trimming removed 5 bases at V and 4 bases at J, with 11 bases between. The CDR3 region is CASSKGQPYGYTF. In DNA, the CDR3 is TGTGCCAGCAGCAAAGGACAGCCCTATGGCTACACCTTC.

J is TRBJ1-2 and V is TRBV6-5; tentatively, D is TRBD1 (5 bases). This CDR3 has 13 amino acids. V was shortened by 2 bases and J by 6 bases, with 10 bases between the two germline ends. Germline V gene sequence: CDR1 MNHEY, CDR2 SVGAGI. This CDR3 reads CASSYVGGHGYTF. The CDR3 coding sequence is TGTGCCAGCAGTTACGTGGGGGGTCATGGCTACACCTTC.

This chain uses TRBV7-2 with TRBJ2-2; 8 bases map to TRBD2. The trim removed 1 base at V and 6 bases at J, leaving 1 base unmatched. CDR3 length equals 14 residues. The V gene's germline CDR1 is SGHTA and CDR2 FQGNSA. CDR3 nucleotides: TGTGCCAGCAGCTTAGAGGGACTAGCCGGGGAGCTGTTTTTT. Translating it yields CASSLEGLAGELFF.

The rearrangement joins TRBV6-5 to TRBJ2-7; 7 bases line up with TRBD1. The CDR3 covers 14 residues. The trim removed 0 bases at V and 6 bases at J, leaving 5 bases unmatched. Germline V gene lookup returns CDR1 MNHEY and CDR2 SVGAGI. The CDR3 spells CASSYSGQMREQYF. DNA of the CDR3: TGTGCCAGCAGTTACTCGGGACAGATGCGCGAGCAGTACTTC.

This clone showed up just once. The chain joins TRBV10-1 to TRBJ1-4, with a weak D call TRBD1 (5 bases). The germline V and J ends were trimmed by 4 bases and 0 bases, with 12 bases remaining between them. The CDR3 length is 16 residues. Germline lookup yields CDR1 WNHNN and CDR2 SYGVQD (reference sequence). The CDR3: CASSGRQYATNEKLFF. The CDR3 DNA is TGCGCCAGCAGTGGGAGACAGTATGCAACTAATGAAAAACTGTTTTTT.